This entry lists 5 T cell receptor beta chains sequenced from one sample in a study of T cell repertoires in cytomegalovirus infection. TCRdb re-called the reads through MiXCR, storing one row per CDR3 protein. The table includes under 150,000 distinct CDR3 sequences, over 25% detected once. No antigen is known for these receptors. This specimen was CD8+ T cells from cultured PBMCs, taken from culture after CMV antigen stimulation. These receptors all come from a human donor in good health (CMV status not recorded). Some clones in this sample may be carry-over from other donors' samples.

This clonotype was seen only a few times. The chain joins TRBV7-6 to TRBJ2-7; 7 bases are shared with TRBD1. The germline CDR1 and CDR2 sequences are SGHVS and FNYEAQ. The CDR3 has 15 amino acids. Losses at the gene ends were 5 bases for V and 3 bases for J; bases not matched to a gene: 10. The CDR3 nucleotides read TGTGCCAGCAGCCCTCGGACAGGCTCGATCTACGAGCAGTACTTC. Its translation is CASSPRTGSIYEQYF. Full variable domain (remainder filled in from reference TRBV7-6 and TRBJ2-7): GAGVSQSPRYKVTKRGQDVALRCDPISGHVSLYWYRQALGQGPEFLTYFNYEAQQDKSGLPNDRFSAERPEGSISTLTIQRTEQRDSAMYRCASSPRTGSIYEQYFGPGTRLTVT.

In its sample, this clonotype was seen many times. The rearrangement links TRBV7-6 to TRBJ2-2; D unclear. Germline V gene lookup returns CDR1 SGHVS and CDR2 FNYEAQ. This CDR3 contains 14 residues. Trimming pared 2 bases from V and 2 bases from J, leaving 6 bases between. Here the CDR3 DNA reads TGTGCCAGCAGCTTAATCTTTAACACCGGGGAGCTGTTTTTT. Its translation is CASSLIFNTGELFF.

This chain links TRBV7-8 with TRBJ1-1; D might be TRBD1 (6 bases). CDR1 SGHVS and CDR2 FQNEAQ come from the germline V gene. This CDR3 is built from 15 residues. V was trimmed by 1 base and J by 2 bases, leaving 11 bases between them. The chain's CDR3 is CASSLEGGRNTEAFF. The CDR3 DNA sequence: TGTGCCAGCAGCTTAGAAGGGGGGAGAAACACTGAAGCTTTCTTT.

There are a few counts of this clonotype. The chain couples TRBV20-1 to TRBJ2-2; 7 bases map to TRBD2. The ends lost 0 bases at V and 0 bases at J; junction bases unmatched: 1. Germline CDR1 is DFQATT and CDR2 is SNEGSKA (reference sequence). There are 15 residues in the CDR3. CDR3 DNA: TGCAGTGCTAGAGATCGGGGGGCGAACACCGGGGAGCTGTTTTTT. It is translated as CSARDRGANTGELFF.

In this sample, this clonotype turned up many times. The CDR3 loop is CASKSSGTGYFLDQPQHF. The DNA of the CDR3 is TGTGCCAGTAAGAGTTCCGGGACAGGGTACTTTCTTGATCAGCCCCAGCATTTT. The V call is TRBV19, the J call TRBJ1-5; 9 positions match TRBD1. V trimming: 7 bases; J trimming: 5 bases; junction bases outside the gene matches: 18. CDR1 is LNHDA and CDR2 is SQIVND in the germline V gene (reference sequence). This CDR3 has 18 residues.